The 27 T cell receptor beta chains below come from one sample, sequenced in a study of T-cell memory formation after mild COVID-19. TCRdb recomputed calls from the 5' RACE reads with MiXCR, one row per CDR3 protein. The sample yields roughly 350,000 distinct CDR3 sequences, roughly 13% seen once. The material sequenced was PBMCs or a T cell subset sorted from them (not recorded which). The receptor set was obtained from a man aged 18 to 30 who had mild COVID-19 (a few samples of this study predate the infection). Cell type and time point are not known.

This clonotype occurred a few times. The junction departs from the called germline gene at one end, perhaps through a read error. The chain has TRBV29-1 and TRBJ2-5; 10 bases match TRBD1. The CDR3 has 23 residues. Germline V gene lookup returns CDR1 SQVTM and CDR2 ANQGSEA. DNA of the CDR3: TGCAGCGTTGAAGATCCGTTCCCCCCCCGGGGGACAGGGGAGGTGTGGGACCATGAGACCCAGTACTTC. Its translation: CSVEDPFPPRGTGEVWDHETQYF. Variable domain in full (rest from reference TRBV29-1 and TRBJ2-5): SAVISQKPSRDICQRGTSLTIQCQVDSQVTMMFWYRQQPGQSLTLIATANQGSEATYESGFVIDKFPISRPNLTFSTLTVSNMSPEDSSIYLCSVEDPFPPRGTGEVWDHETQYFGPGTRLLVL.

The sample holds a few counts of this clonotype. The chain joins TRBV6-1 to TRBJ2-2; 8 nucleotides agree with TRBD2. CDR1 and CDR2 from the germline V gene are MNHNS and SASEGT. Trimming took 8 bases from V and 7 from J; bases not matched to a gene: 6. The CDR3 has 13 amino acids. CDR3 sequence reads: CASQSGRSGELFF. The DNA for the CDR3 is TGTGCCAGCCAGAGCGGGAGAAGCGGGGAGCTGTTTTTT.

In the case of this clonotype: A much bigger clone sits one base away, suggesting this may be a read error. The chain joins TRBV19 to TRBJ1-1, with D hard to call. The CDR3 contains 11 residues. CDR1 LNHDA and CDR2 SQIVND come from the germline V gene (reference sequence). V was trimmed by 5 bases and J by 5 bases, leaving 6 bases between them. CDR3 region: CASSFWTEAFF. CDR3 sequence (DNA): TGTGCCAGTAGTTTTTGGACTGAAGCTTTCTTT.

This clonotype was observed a handful of times. The rearrangement joins TRBV7-3 to TRBJ1-3; D unresolved. The CDR3 consists of 16 residues. Germline V gene sequence: CDR1 SGHTA, CDR2 FQGTGA. Trimming left V 5 bases short and J 0 bases short, with 14 bases between. The CDR3 loop is CASSAGSLTSGNTIYF. In nucleotides, the CDR3 is TGTGCCAGCAGCGCGGGAAGCCTCACCTCTGGAAACACCATATATTTT.

This chain joins TRBV24-1 and TRBJ2-2, with D uncertain. CDR3 size: 18 residues. With 10 bases removed from V and 5 bases from J, the gap between germline ends came to 28 bases. CDR1 and CDR2 from the germline V gene are KGHDR and SFDVKD. The CDR3 region has the DNA TGTGCCACGAAAGACCGTATTGGGTCCTCAAAAGAGACCGGGGAGCTGTTTTTT. Its translation: CATKDRIGSSKETGELFF.

This clonotype was counted many times. A read error may account for a junction end that differs from germline. The rearrangement links TRBV6-5 to TRBJ2-7; TRBD1 matches at 10 bases. Germline-derived CDR1 and CDR2 are MNHEY and SVGAGI. This CDR3 is 15 amino acids long. As DNA, the CDR3 is TGTGCCTGCAGCAAGACAGGGGGCGCATGGTACGAGCAGTACTTC. It codes for CACSKTGGAWYEQYF.

The rearrangement uses TRBV4-3 and TRBJ1-1, with 7 bases identical to TRBD1. With 4 bases clipped from V and 9 bases from J, the junction kept 14 bases outside the gene matches. CDR1 and CDR2 (germline): LGHNA, YSLEER. The CDR3 has 15 amino acids. The CDR3 reads CASSPTSSGTAKAFF. The CDR3 bases are TGCGCCAGCAGCCCGACATCCTCCGGGACAGCGAAAGCTTTCTTT.

The sample holds a few counts of this clonotype. CDR3 in amino acids: CASSSHGASTDTQYF. For the CDR3, the DNA is TGTGCCAGCAGCTCCCACGGGGCCAGCACAGATACGCAGTATTTT. This rearrangement joins TRBV5-5 to TRBJ2-3, with D possibly called TRBD1 or TRBD2 (5 bases each). Germline V lookup: CDR1 SGHKS, CDR2 YYEKEE (reference sequence). CDR3 length equals 15 residues. V dropped 3 bases and J dropped 0 bases, with 11 bases sitting between them.

This clonotype was counted at least ten times. This sequence joins TRBV4-3 and TRBJ2-3, with 11 nucleotides matching TRBD2. V dropped 5 bases and J dropped 4; count of bases not matched to a gene: 5. The CDR3 totals 15 residues. Germline CDR1 and CDR2: LGHNA and YSLEER. CDR3: CASSAGLAGADTQYF. As DNA, the CDR3 is TGCGCCAGCAGCGCCGGACTAGCGGGCGCAGATACGCAGTATTTT.

The CDR3 DNA reads TGTGCCAGCAGTTCAGGACCGGGAGTATACGAGCAGTACTTC. It encodes CASSSGPGVYEQYF. This chain uses TRBV7-2 with TRBJ2-7, with TRBD2 as a possible D gene (6 bases). V shed 6 bases and J shed 4 bases, with 16 bases lying between them. CDR1 SGHTA and CDR2 FQGNSA come from the germline V gene. CDR3 length: 14 residues.

This clonotype was observed many times. The rearrangement uses TRBV7-9 and TRBJ2-3; D gene ambiguous. Trimming shortened V by 5 bases and J by 4 bases, and 19 bases separated the two germline ends. From germline, CDR1 is SEHNR and CDR2 FQNEAQ (reference sequence). This CDR3 contains 16 residues. Here the CDR3 reads CASSPPGVSSADTQYF. The CDR3 DNA reads as TGTGCCAGCAGCCCCCCCGGAGTCAGCAGCGCAGATACGCAGTATTTT.

There are a few counts of this clonotype. The V and J genes are TRBV29-1 and TRBJ1-1, with D unresolved. The ends were cut back, 6 bases at V and 1 base at J, with 3 bases in the middle. The CDR3 loop spans 10 amino acids. The germline CDR1 and CDR2 sequences are SQVTM and ANQGSEA. Written as DNA, the CDR3 is TGCAGCGTGCAGAACACTGAAGCTTTCTTT. It encodes CSVQNTEAFF. Full variable domain (rest looked up from reference TRBV29-1 and TRBJ1-1): SAVISQKPSRDICQRGTSLTIQCQVDSQVTMMFWYRQQPGQSLTLIATANQGSEATYESGFVIDKFPISRPNLTFSTLTVSNMSPEDSSIYLCSVQNTEAFFGQGTRLTVV.

This clonotype was seen a few times. The rearrangement uses TRBV29-1 and TRBJ1-2; D is unclear. CDR1 is SQVTM and CDR2 is ANQGSEA in the germline V gene. V gave up 4 bases and J gave up 2 bases, with 11 bases separating them. The CDR3 spans 13 residues. The CDR3: CSVAGVRNYGYTF. The CDR3, as DNA: TGCAGCGTTGCCGGTGTCAGGAACTATGGCTACACCTTC.

Concerning this clonotype: Since a much larger clone is just one base distant, this may be a read error. The V call is TRBV6-5, the J call TRBJ2-3; D is possibly TRBD1 or TRBD2 (6 bases each). From germline, CDR1 is MNHEY and CDR2 SVGAGI. CDR3 length: 15 residues. The CDR3 loop reads CTSTPRGDPTDTQYF. The CDR3 DNA follows: TGTACCAGCACGCCAAGGGGGGATCCCACAGATACGCAGTATTTT.

Here the CDR3 DNA reads TGTGCCAGCAGCGTAGCTAGCATCGTCACAGATACGCAGTATTTT. It codes for CASSVASIVTDTQYF. The chain combines TRBV9 with TRBJ2-3, with TRBD2 as a possible D gene (5 bases). This CDR3 has 15 amino acids. Germline assignment: CDR1 SGDLS and CDR2 YYNGEE. Trimming pared 0 bases from V and 2 bases from J, leaving 10 bases between.

This clonotype was counted a few times. The chain links TRBV11-2 to TRBJ2-1; D remains ambiguous. CDR1 and CDR2 (germline): SGHAT, FQNNGV. The CDR3 has 13 residues. Trimming pared 2 bases from V and 8 bases from J, leaving 10 bases between. DNA for the CDR3: TGTGCCAGCAGCTTATACCAGCGCGATGAGCAGTTCTTC. This codes for CASSLYQRDEQFF.

This clonotype was counted between two and nine times. The CDR3 spells CASSWGQGGAAFF. The CDR3 DNA reads as TGCGCCAGCAGCTGGGGACAGGGAGGCGCAGCTTTCTTT. This sequence joins TRBV5-1 and TRBJ1-1, with 9 bases matching TRBD1. This CDR3 contains 13 residues. V shed 3 bases and J 10 bases; nucleotides not matched to a gene: 7. The V gene's germline CDR1 is SGHRS and CDR2 YFSETQ.

The rearrangement links TRBV4-3 to TRBJ1-6; D unresolved. The V gene's germline CDR1 is LGHNA and CDR2 YSLEER. Between the trimmed V and J ends, which lost 4 bases and 8 bases, there was a span of 12 bases. This CDR3 has 14 residues. The CDR3 region is CASSRGAMYSPLHF. CDR3 in DNA: TGCGCCAGCAGCCGGGGAGCGATGTATTCACCCCTCCACTTT.

The rearrangement links TRBV9 to TRBJ2-5; TRBD1 aligns across 8 bases. Germline loops: CDR1 SGDLS, CDR2 YYNGEE. Trimming cost V 0 bases and J 3 bases; bases outside gene matches: 7. The CDR3 is 16 residues long. CDR3 sequence: CASSVDSGQGKETQYF. DNA of the CDR3: TGTGCCAGCAGCGTAGACTCCGGACAGGGAAAAGAGACCCAGTACTTC. The full variable domain, with the rest looked up from reference TRBV9 and TRBJ2-5, is DSGVTQTPKHLITATGQRVTLRCSPRSGDLSVYWYQQSLDQGLQFLIQYYNGEERAKGNILERFSAQQFPDLHSELNLSSLELGDSALYFCASSVDSGQGKETQYFGPGTRLLVL.

This clonotype came up a few times. The rearrangement joins TRBV11-2 to TRBJ2-7; D gene ambiguous. Germline CDR1 SGHAT, CDR2 FQNNGV. The CDR3 is made up of 13 amino acids. Trimming cost V 5 bases and J 5 bases, with 13 bases left between them. This chain's CDR3 is CASSTSYSHEQYF. The CDR3 DNA reads as TGTGCCAGCAGCACCAGCTATTCCCACGAGCAGTACTTC.

This clonotype was seen more than once but under ten times. The rearrangement uses TRBV12-5 and TRBJ2-7; the D gene could be TRBD1 or TRBD2 (6 bases each). Trimming shortened V by 6 bases and J by 1 base, and 16 bases separated the two germline ends. This CDR3 is 15 amino acids long. Germline-derived CDR1 and CDR2 are LGHNT and FRNRAP. The CDR3 is CASGPRDTFSYEQYF. The CDR3 DNA is TGTGCTAGTGGGCCGCGGGACACTTTTTCCTACGAGCAGTACTTC. Full variable domain (rest looked up from reference TRBV12-5 and TRBJ2-7): DARVTQTPRHKVTEMGQEVTMRCQPILGHNTVFWYRQTMMQGLELLAYFRNRAPLDDSGMPKDRFSAEMPDATLATLKIQPSEPRDSAVYFCASGPRDTFSYEQYFGPGTRLTVT.

This clonotype was counted between two and nine times. The chain has TRBV4-3 and TRBJ2-3; tentative D call: TRBD1 (6 bases). The CDR3 consists of 16 residues. V shed 2 bases and J shed 2 bases, with 14 bases lying between them. Germline CDR1 LGHNA, CDR2 YSLEER. CDR3 nucleotides: TGCGCCAGCAGCCAACCCGGGACATATGACACAGATACGCAGTATTTT. This sequence encodes CASSQPGTYDTDTQYF.

This sequence joins TRBV28 and TRBJ2-3; maybe TRBD2 (5 bases). Germline lookup yields CDR1 MDHEN and CDR2 SYDVKM. The length of the CDR3 is 16 residues. V dropped 3 bases and J dropped 2 bases, with 15 bases sitting between them. In DNA form, the CDR3 reads TGTGCCAGCAGTTTTATTGAGGGTGCCCCCACAGATACGCAGTATTTT. Translation: CASSFIEGAPTDTQYF.

This clonotype was picked up many times. The chain uses TRBV7-2 and TRBJ1-2; D is perhaps TRBD1 (6 bases). Trimming took off 1 base at V and 8 bases at J, with 20 bases between the two ends. From germline, CDR1 is SGHTA and CDR2 FQGNSA. The CDR3 totals 16 residues. DNA of the CDR3: TGTGCCAGCAGCTTAGTGGCTGGGGGGCAAGTACTCGGCTACACCTTC. Translating it yields CASSLVAGGQVLGYTF. The entire variable domain, with the rest obtained from reference TRBV7-2 and TRBJ1-2, is as follows: GAGVSQSPSNKVTEKGKDVELRCDPISGHTALYWYRQSLGQGLEFLIYFQGNSAPDKSGLPSDRFSAERTGGSVSTLTIQRTQQEDSAVYLCASSLVAGGQVLGYTFGSGTRLTVV.

This clonotype was detected only a few times. The rearrangement uses TRBV20-1 and TRBJ1-6; TRBD1 is a possible D gene (6 bases). Germline assignment: CDR1 DFQATT and CDR2 SNEGSKA (reference sequence). The CDR3 contains 13 residues. The germline V and J ends were trimmed by 6 bases and 10 bases, with 16 bases remaining between them. The CDR3 protein is CSARRGAGSPLHF. The CDR3 nucleotides read TGCAGTGCCCGACGGGGGGCAGGCTCACCCCTCCACTTT.

In its sample, this clonotype was seen a few times. This rearrangement joins TRBV5-1 to TRBJ1-1; D is ambiguous. Trimming pared 4 bases from V and 5 bases from J, leaving 18 bases between. The CDR3 has 15 residues. CDR1 is SGHRS, CDR2 YFSETQ, per germline. The CDR3 region is CASSPLGWRGTEAFF. In DNA form, the CDR3 reads TGCGCCAGCAGCCCCCTGGGGTGGCGAGGGACTGAAGCTTTCTTT. The full variable domain, completed using reference TRBV5-1 and TRBJ1-1, is KAGVTQTPRYLIKTRGQQVTLSCSPISGHRSVSWYQQTPGQGLQFLFEYFSETQRNKGNFPGRFSGRQFSNSRSEMNVSTLELGDSALYLCASSPLGWRGTEAFFGQGTRLTVV.

The V call is TRBV6-5, the J call TRBJ2-2, with a weak D call TRBD2 (5 bases). From germline, CDR1 is MNHEY and CDR2 SVGAGI. This CDR3 has 16 amino acids. V gave up 2 bases and J gave up 5 bases, with 15 bases separating them. The CDR3 sequence: CASSYTHGDLTGELFF. CDR3 nucleotides: TGTGCCAGCAGTTACACGCACGGGGATCTGACCGGGGAGCTGTTTTTT.